This record covers a single TCR beta chain. Its antigen is undetermined. The CDR3 consists of 15 residues. Trimming removed 6 bases from V and 13 bases from J, with 24 bases in between. Germline V lookup: CDR1 MDHEN, CDR2 SYDVKM. The data were taken from a study of OX40 agonist ivuxolimab in advanced cancers. Background on the study: Patient treatment consisted of intravenous ivuxolimab administration every 2 weeks at 0.01 to 10 mg/kg. Study results and caveats: Compared with CD4+, CD8+ T cells on average had more expanded clones.

The table came from immunoSEQ multiplex PCR; TCRdb's copy has only in-frame clones and leaves some out. This table holds fewer than 20,000 clones, around 88% found once. Sample: CD4+ or CD8+ T cells sorted from blood, taken in a trial of the OX40 agonist ivuxolimab. This sequence was found in an adult with an advanced solid tumor such as melanoma, head and neck, liver or kidney cancer. This chain joins TRBV28 and TRBJ1-4; maybe TRBD1 (5 bases). In nucleotides, the CDR3 is TGTGCCAGCAGCCCCCCCGCCAGGGAGGCTGAATTACTGTTTTTT. Amino acids: CASSPPAREAELLFF.